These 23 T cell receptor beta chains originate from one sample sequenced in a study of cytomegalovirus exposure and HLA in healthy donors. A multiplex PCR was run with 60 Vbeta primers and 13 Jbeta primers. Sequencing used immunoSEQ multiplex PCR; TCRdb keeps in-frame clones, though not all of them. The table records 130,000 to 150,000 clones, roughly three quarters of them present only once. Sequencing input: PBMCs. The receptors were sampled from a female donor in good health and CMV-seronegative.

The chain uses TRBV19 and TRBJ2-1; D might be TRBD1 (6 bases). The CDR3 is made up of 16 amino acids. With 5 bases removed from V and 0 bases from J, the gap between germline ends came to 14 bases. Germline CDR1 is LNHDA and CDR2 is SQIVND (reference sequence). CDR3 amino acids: CASSPQGWSSYNEQFF. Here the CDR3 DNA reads TGTGCCAGTAGTCCCCAGGGGTGGAGCTCCTACAATGAGCAGTTCTTC.

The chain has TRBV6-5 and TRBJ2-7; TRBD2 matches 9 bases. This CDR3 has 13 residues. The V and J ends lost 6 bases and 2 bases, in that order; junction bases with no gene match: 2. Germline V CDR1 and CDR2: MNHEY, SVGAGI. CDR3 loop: CASRSSGTYEQYF. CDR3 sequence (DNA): TGTGCCAGCAGGTCTAGCGGGACCTACGAGCAGTACTTC.

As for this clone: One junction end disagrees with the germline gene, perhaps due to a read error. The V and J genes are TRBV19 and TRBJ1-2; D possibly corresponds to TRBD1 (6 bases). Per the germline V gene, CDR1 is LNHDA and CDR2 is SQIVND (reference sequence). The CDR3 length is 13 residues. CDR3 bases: TGTGCCAGTAGCCTCTCGGGGGGCTATGGCTACCCCTTC. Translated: CASSLSGGYGYPF.

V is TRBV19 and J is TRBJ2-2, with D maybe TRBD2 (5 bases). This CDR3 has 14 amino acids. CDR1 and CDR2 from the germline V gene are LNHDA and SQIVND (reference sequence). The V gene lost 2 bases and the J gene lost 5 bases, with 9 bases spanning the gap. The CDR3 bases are TGTGCCAGTAGTATACGGGAACGTACCGGGGAGCTGTTTTTT. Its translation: CASSIRERTGELFF.

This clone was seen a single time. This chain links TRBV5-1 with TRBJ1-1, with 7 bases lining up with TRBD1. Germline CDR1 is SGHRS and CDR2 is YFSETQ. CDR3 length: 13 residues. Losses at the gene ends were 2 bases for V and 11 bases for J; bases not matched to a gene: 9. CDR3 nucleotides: TGCGCCAGCAGCTTTGGCCGGGACAGCCAGGCTTTCTTT. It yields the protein CASSFGRDSQAFF.

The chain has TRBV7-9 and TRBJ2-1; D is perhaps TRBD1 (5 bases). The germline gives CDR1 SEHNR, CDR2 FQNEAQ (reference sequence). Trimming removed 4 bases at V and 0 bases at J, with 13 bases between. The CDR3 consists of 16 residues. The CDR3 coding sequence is TGTGCCAGCAGCTCAATCGGACACTCCTCCTACAATGAGCAGTTCTTC. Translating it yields CASSSIGHSSYNEQFF.

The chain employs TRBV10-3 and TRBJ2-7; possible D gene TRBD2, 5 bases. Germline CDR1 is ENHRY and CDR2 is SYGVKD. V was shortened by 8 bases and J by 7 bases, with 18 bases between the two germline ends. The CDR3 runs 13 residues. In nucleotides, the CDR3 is TGTGCCATCTCTTATGAGGGCATAGGGGAGCAGTACTTC. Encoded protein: CAISYEGIGEQYF.

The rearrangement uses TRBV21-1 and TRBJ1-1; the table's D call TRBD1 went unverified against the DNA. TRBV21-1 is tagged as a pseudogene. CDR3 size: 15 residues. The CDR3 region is CASSNLLKLRAEAFF. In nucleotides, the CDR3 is TGTGCCAGCAGCAACCTTTTGAAACTCAGGGCTGAAGCTTTCTTT.

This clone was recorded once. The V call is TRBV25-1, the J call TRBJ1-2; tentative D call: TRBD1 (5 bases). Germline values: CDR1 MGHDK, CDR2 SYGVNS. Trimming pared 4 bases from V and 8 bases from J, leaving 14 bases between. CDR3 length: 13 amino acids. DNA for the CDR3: TGTGCCAGCAGTGGGGACGGGGGTGGGGGCTACACCTTC. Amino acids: CASSGDGGGGYTF.

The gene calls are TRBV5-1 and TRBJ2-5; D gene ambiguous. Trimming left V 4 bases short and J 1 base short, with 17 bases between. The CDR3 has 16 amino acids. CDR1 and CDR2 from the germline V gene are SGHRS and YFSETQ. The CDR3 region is CASSLGGSGIQETQYF. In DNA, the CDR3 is TGCGCCAGCAGCCTTGGCGGCTCGGGTATCCAAGAGACCCAGTACTTC.

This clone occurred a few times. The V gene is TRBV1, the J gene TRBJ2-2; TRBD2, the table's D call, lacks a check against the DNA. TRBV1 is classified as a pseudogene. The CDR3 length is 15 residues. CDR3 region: CTSSQDRVNTGELFF. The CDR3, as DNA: TGCACCAGCAGCCAAGATCGGGTTAACACCGGGGAGCTGTTTTTT.

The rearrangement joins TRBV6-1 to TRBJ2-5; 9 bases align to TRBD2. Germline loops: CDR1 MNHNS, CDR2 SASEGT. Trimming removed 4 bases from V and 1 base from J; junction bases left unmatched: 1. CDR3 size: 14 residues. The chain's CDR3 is CASSASGVQETQYF. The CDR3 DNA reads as TGTGCCAGCAGTGCTAGCGGGGTCCAAGAGACCCAGTACTTC.

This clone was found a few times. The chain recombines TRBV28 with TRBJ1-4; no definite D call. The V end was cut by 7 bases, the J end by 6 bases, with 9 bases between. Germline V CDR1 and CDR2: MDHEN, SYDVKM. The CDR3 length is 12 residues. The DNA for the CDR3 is TGTGCCAGCAACACCGGGTATGAAAAACTGTTTTTT. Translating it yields CASNTGYEKLFF.

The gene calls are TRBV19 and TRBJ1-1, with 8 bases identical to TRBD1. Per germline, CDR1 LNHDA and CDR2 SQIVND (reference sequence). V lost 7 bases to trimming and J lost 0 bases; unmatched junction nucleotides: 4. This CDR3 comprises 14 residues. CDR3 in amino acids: CASKKTGVNTEAFF. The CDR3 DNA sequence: TGTGCCAGTAAGAAGACAGGGGTGAACACTGAAGCTTTCTTT.

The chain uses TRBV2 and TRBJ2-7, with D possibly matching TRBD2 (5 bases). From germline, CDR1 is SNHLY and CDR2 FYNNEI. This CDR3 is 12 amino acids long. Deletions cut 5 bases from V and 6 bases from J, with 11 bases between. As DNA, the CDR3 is TGTGCCAGCAGTAGAGGGAACGCCGAGCAGTACTTC. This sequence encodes CASSRGNAEQYF.

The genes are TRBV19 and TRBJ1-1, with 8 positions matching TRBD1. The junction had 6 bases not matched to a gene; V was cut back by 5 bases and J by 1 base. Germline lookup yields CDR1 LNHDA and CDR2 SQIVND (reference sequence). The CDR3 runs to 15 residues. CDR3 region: CASSPQGARNTEAFF. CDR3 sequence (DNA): TGTGCCAGTAGTCCCCAGGGGGCGCGGAACACTGAAGCTTTCTTT.

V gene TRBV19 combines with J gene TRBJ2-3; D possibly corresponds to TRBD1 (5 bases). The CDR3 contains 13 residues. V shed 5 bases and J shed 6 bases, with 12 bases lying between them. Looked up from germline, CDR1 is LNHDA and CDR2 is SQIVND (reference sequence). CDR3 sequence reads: CASSLGPTDTQYF. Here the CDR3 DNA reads TGTGCCAGTAGTCTGGGGCCAACGGATACGCAGTATTTT.

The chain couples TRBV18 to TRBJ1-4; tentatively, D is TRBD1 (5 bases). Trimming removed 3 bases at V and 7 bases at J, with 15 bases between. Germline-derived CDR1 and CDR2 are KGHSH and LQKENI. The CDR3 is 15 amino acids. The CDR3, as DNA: TGTGCCAGCTCACCCTCGCTCCAGGGTACTGAAAAACTGTTTTTT. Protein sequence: CASSPSLQGTEKLFF.

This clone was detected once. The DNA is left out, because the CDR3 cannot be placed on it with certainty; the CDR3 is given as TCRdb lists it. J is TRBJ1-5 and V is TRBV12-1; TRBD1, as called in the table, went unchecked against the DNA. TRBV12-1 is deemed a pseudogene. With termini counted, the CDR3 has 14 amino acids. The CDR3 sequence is CASSFAQGNQPQHF.

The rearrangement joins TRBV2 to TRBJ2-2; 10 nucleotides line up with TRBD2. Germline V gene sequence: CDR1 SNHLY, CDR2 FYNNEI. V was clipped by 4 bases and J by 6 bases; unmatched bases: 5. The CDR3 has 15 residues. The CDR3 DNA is TGTGCCAGCAGTGGCCCTAGCGGGAGTCCCGGGGAGCTGTTTTTT. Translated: CASSGPSGSPGELFF.

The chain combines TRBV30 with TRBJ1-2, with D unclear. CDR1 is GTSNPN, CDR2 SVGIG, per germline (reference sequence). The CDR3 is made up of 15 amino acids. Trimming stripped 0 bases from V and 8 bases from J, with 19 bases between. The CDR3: CAWSVQLGPYPGYTF. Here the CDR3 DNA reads TGTGCCTGGAGTGTACAGCTGGGCCCGTATCCCGGCTACACCTTC.

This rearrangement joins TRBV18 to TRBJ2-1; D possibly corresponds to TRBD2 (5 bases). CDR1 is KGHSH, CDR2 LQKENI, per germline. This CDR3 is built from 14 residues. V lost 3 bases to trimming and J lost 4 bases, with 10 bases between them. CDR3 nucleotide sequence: TGTGCCAGCTCACCCCGGAGCGGTTACAATGAGCAGTTCTTC. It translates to CASSPRSGYNEQFF.

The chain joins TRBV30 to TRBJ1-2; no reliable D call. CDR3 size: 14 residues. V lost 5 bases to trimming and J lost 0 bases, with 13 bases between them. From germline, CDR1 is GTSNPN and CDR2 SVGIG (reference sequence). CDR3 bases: TGTGCCTGGGCCACCGGGATAACTAACTATGGCTACACCTTC. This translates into CAWATGITNYGYTF.